Shown below are 15 T cell receptor beta chains from a single sample sequenced in a study of beta chain features in type 1 diabetes. TCRB transcripts that were expressed got sequenced, as all of the isolated RNA had been reverse transcribed. Data came from immunoSEQ multiplex PCR; TCRdb stores just in-frame clones and leaves some out. This table holds hundreds of thousands of clones, over 10% found once. Sequencing was performed on naive CD4+ T cells from blood. The receptors stem from a man aged 18 to 35 in good health.

This chain links TRBV2 with TRBJ1-3; possible D gene TRBD1, 5 bases. This CDR3 spans 13 amino acids. Germline assignment: CDR1 SNHLY and CDR2 FYNNEI. V was shortened by 8 bases and J by 4 bases, with 12 bases between the two germline ends. Written as DNA, the CDR3 is TGTGCCAGCGGGATGGGGCTCGGAAACACCATATATTTT. It yields the protein CASGMGLGNTIYF.

The sample holds a few counts of this clone. The same CDR3 is also encoded by other DNA sequences in this sample. V and J are TRBV5-1 and TRBJ2-2, with D maybe TRBD1 (6 bases). CDR3 length: 13 amino acids. Trimming cost V 1 base and J 5 bases, with 6 bases left between them. The germline CDR1 and CDR2 sequences are SGHRS and YFSETQ. CDR3 in DNA: TGCGCCAGCAGCTTGCAGGGGACCGGGGAGCTGTTTTTT. Translating it yields CASSLQGTGELFF.

This clone was counted only a few times. V usage is TRBV7-2 and J usage is TRBJ2-1; 7 nucleotides align to TRBD2. Germline trimming cut 1 base from V and 7 bases from J; bases unmatched to any gene: 10. Germline V gives CDR1 SGHTA, CDR2 FQGNSA. The CDR3 length is 16 residues. The CDR3 loop reads CASSLVPRGRWNEQFF. DNA for the CDR3: TGTGCCAGCAGCTTAGTCCCTCGCGGGAGATGGAATGAGCAGTTCTTC.

The CDR3 spells CASISLAGRGELFF. The CDR3 DNA sequence: TGTGCCAGCATCTCACTAGCGGGCCGCGGGGAGCTGTTTTTT. The chain carries TRBV28 and TRBJ2-2; 9 nucleotides agree with TRBD2. J gave up 7 bases and V 7 bases, and 7 bases lay outside the gene matches. Germline V CDR1 and CDR2: MDHEN, SYDVKM. The CDR3 loop spans 14 amino acids. The variable domain in full, completed from reference TRBV28 and TRBJ2-2, reads DVKVTQSSRYLVKRTGEKVFLECVQDMDHENMFWYRQDPGLGLRLIYFSYDVKMKEKGDIPEGYSVSREKKERFSLILESASTNQTSMYLCASISLAGRGELFFGEGSRLTVL.

The V call is TRBV30, the J call TRBJ2-3; perhaps TRBD1 as D (6 bases). V dropped 0 bases and J dropped 6 bases, with 10 bases sitting between them. Germline assignment: CDR1 GTSNPN and CDR2 SVGIG (reference sequence). This CDR3 has 13 residues. The CDR3 DNA reads as TGTGCCTGGAGTGTGGGGGCCGCCGATACGCAGTATTTT. It specifies CAWSVGAADTQYF.

This clone has a handful of counts. The chain employs TRBV15 and TRBJ2-7, with D possibly TRBD2 on 5 matching bases. V was trimmed by 1 base and J by 4 bases, leaving 11 bases between them. The CDR3 is 14 amino acids. CDR1 is LNHNV, CDR2 YYDKDF, per germline (reference sequence). The CDR3 DNA reads as TGTGCCACCAGCAGAGGTAGGGAGCGGTACGAGCAGTACTTC. This codes for CATSRGRERYEQYF. The full variable domain, with the rest looked up from reference TRBV15 and TRBJ2-7, is DAMVIQNPRYQVTQFGKPVTLSCSQTLNHNVMYWYQQKSSQAPKLLFHYYDKDFNNEADTPDNFQSRRPNTSFCFLDIRSPGLGDTAMYLCATSRGRERYEQYFGPGTRLTVT.

This clone appeared a few times. The rearrangement uses TRBV28 and TRBJ2-1, with D maybe TRBD1 (6 bases). This CDR3 has 11 amino acids. Germline V gives CDR1 MDHEN, CDR2 SYDVKM. V was clipped by 6 bases and J by 10 bases, with 10 bases between them. This chain's CDR3 is CASSPGQEQFF. For the CDR3, the DNA is TGTGCCAGCAGCCCTGGACAGGAGCAGTTCTTC.

The J gene is TRBJ2-1, the V gene TRBV4-1; 8 bases are shared with TRBD2. V lost 1 base and J lost 2; bases outside the gene matches: 4. CDR1 and CDR2 (germline): MGHRA, YSYEKL. The CDR3 has 16 amino acids. This CDR3 reads CASSQAGGLAYNEQFF. The CDR3 DNA reads TGCGCCAGCAGCCAAGCTGGGGGACTAGCCTACAATGAGCAGTTCTTC.

The table lists this clone with a few counts. The chain combines TRBV19 with TRBJ1-5; D remains unclear. The ends were cut back, 7 bases at V and 7 bases at J, with 26 bases in the middle. This CDR3 spans 17 amino acids. Germline lookup yields CDR1 LNHDA and CDR2 SQIVND (reference sequence). In DNA form, the CDR3 reads TGTGCCAGTACTATCAGTCTACGGGCCAGTTCGGGACAGCCCCAGCATTTT. Protein product: CASTISLRASSGQPQHF.

V usage is TRBV7-9 and J usage is TRBJ1-2; possibly TRBD1 for D (6 bases). Germline CDR1 and CDR2: SEHNR and FQNEAQ (reference sequence). CDR3 length: 15 residues. Trimming stripped 2 bases from V and 8 bases from J, with 18 bases between. As DNA, the CDR3 is TGTGCCAGCAGCTTACGGGATAAAGGGGGTGACGGCTACACCTTC. Translating gives CASSLRDKGGDGYTF.

Only a few counts were recorded for this clone. The chain combines TRBV20-1 with TRBJ2-1, with D unclear. The germline CDR1 and CDR2 sequences are DFQATT and SNEGSKA (reference sequence). This CDR3 is 11 amino acids long. CDR3 bases: TGCAGCTATCAGGTTTTGGTTGAGCAGTTCTTC. Translated: CSYQVLVEQFF.

This chain links TRBV11-1 with TRBJ2-5; 13 bases map to TRBD2. Germline V gene data show CDR1 as SGHAT and CDR2 as FQDESV (reference sequence). After removal of 1 base from V and 5 bases from J, the junction contained 4 bases not matched to a gene. CDR3 size: 16 residues. DNA of the CDR3: TGTGCCAGCAGCTTAGAGTTGACTAGCGGGAGGGAGACCCAGTACTTC. Encoded protein: CASSLELTSGRETQYF.

This clone was counted between two and nine times. This rearrangement joins TRBV6-5 to TRBJ1-1, with D uncertain. Trimming cost V 2 bases and J 1 base, with 8 bases left between them. This CDR3 has 14 amino acids. Germline V CDR1 and CDR2: MNHEY, SVGAGI. CDR3 residues: CASSYATANTEAFF. The CDR3 DNA is TGTGCCAGCAGTTACGCCACAGCGAACACTGAAGCTTTCTTT.

A few counts support this clone. Germline is not matched at one junction end, which may reflect a read error. The chain carries TRBV7-7 and TRBJ2-3; 14 bases agree with TRBD2. Germline CDR1 reads SSHAT; CDR2 reads FNYEAQ (reference sequence). This CDR3 has 15 residues. CDR3 sequence (DNA): TGTGCTAGCAGCCCGGGACTAGCGGGAGCAGATACGCAGTATTTT. It yields the protein CASSPGLAGADTQYF.

This clone was observed a few times. This CDR3 is also generated by other DNA sequences in the sample. The J gene is TRBJ2-3, the V gene TRBV29-1; D uncertain. V lost 4 bases and J 0 bases, leaving 5 bases between the germline ends. This CDR3 has 12 amino acids. Germline lookup yields CDR1 SQVTM and CDR2 ANQGSEA. This CDR3 reads CSVAGSTDTQYF. The CDR3 DNA follows: TGCAGCGTTGCGGGTAGCACAGATACGCAGTATTTT.